What follows describes a single T cell receptor (beta chain). Source study methods: Reference gene primer amplification gave nucleated cell count estimates. Generated by immunoSEQ multiplex PCR, the TCRdb table keeps only in-frame clones and is missing some. That table gives V, J and clone size, and the DNA gave D and trimming. The data contain approximately 290,000 clones, approximately 91% of them singletons. The source of the sample is a study of blood T cell repertoires in COVID-19. The wider study: PBMCs, B-cell-depleted T cells, or T cells were the source of the cDNA or gDNA that made up the material.

CDR3 length equals 14 residues. CDR1 is LGHDT and CDR2 is YNNKEL in the germline V gene (reference sequence). The V gene end was trimmed by 3 bases and the J gene end by 9 bases; junction bases not matched to a gene: 4. The J gene is TRBJ1-6, the V gene TRBV3-1 (or the pseudogene TRBV3-2); 8 nucleotides align to TRBD1. The sequencing input was peripheral blood. This sequence was found in a woman aged 25 to 45 with COVID-19, enrolled during active disease. The CDR3 DNA reads TGTGCCAGCAGCCAGCAACAGGGGGGTTCACCCCTCCACTTT. Its translation: CASSQQQGGSPLHF.